This TCR beta chain came from a study of blood T cell repertoires in COVID-19. Turning to the study itself: In each case, the material was cDNA or gDNA derived from T cells, B-cell-depleted T cells, or PBMCs.

Self-reported history from a screening survey and questionnaire set each donor's cohort. Among Cohort 3 donors, those recovered had two negative PCRs, clearance, or symptom resolution. As handled by the study authors: Reference gene primer amplification gave estimated nucleated cell counts. Assay used: immunoSEQ multiplex PCR; TCRdb lists only in-frame clones, some missing. The V and J calls and clone size are taken from that table; D and trimming were inferred from the DNA. The table records 300,000 to 400,000 clones, more than 75% of them present only once. The CDR3 is 14 residues long. CDR1 LGHNA and CDR2 YNFKEQ come from the germline V gene. V shed 0 bases and J shed 3 bases, with 8 bases lying between them.

The rearrangement links TRBV4-2 to TRBJ1-1; D uncertain. The sample comprised PBMCs or T cells enriched from blood (not recorded which). This clonotype originated in a man in his sixties who had recovered from COVID-19. The CDR3, as DNA: TGTGCCAGCAGCCAAGACTTATACTACACTGAAGCTTTCTTT. Encoded protein: CASSQDLYYTEAFF.